These 19 T cell receptor beta chains share one sample of origin, sequenced in a study of T cells in Graves' hyperthyroidism and ophthalmopathy (dated by TCRdb to the late 2010s). The library was generated by multiplex PCR. Reads for this sample came from an Illumina HiSeq 2000. The TCR beta CDR3 regions were amplified from RNA transcripts. The first round of RT-PCR for the TCR CDR3 was performed with the HTBI primer set and the Qiagen OneStep RT-PCR kit. TCRdb trimmed public reads at Q25 via fastp, called clones via MiXCR and kept in-frame beta chains. One record per CDR3 amino acid sequence lists the most common genes and DNA. Across this sample there are some 580,000 distinct CDR3 sequences, with approximately 15% seen only once. The ten biggest clones cover more than 3% of the sample. The sequenced sample was blood. These receptors were collected from a middle-aged woman with Graves' ophthalmopathy.

Of note for this clonotype: Without the conserved terminal phenylalanine or tryptophan, this CDR3 likely stems from a read error. CDR3 sequence (DNA): TGCAGTGCTAGAGATACTAGCCTCTCCTACGAGCAGTACCTC. Encoded protein: CSARDTSLSYEQYL. The chain uses TRBV20-1 and TRBJ2-7, with D possibly being TRBD2 (6 bases). Trimming stripped 0 bases from V and 0 bases from J, with 9 bases between. The CDR3 has 14 residues. Per germline, CDR1 DFQATT and CDR2 SNEGSKA (reference sequence).

This clonotype appeared many times. This rearrangement joins TRBV20-1 to TRBJ2-5; TRBD2 is a possible D gene (6 bases). V was clipped by 3 bases and J by 4 bases, with 15 bases between them. The germline V gene encodes CDR1 DFQATT and CDR2 SNEGSKA (reference sequence). CDR3 length: 14 amino acids. The DNA for the CDR3 is TGCAGTGCTAGTGGGGGGACGCTGCGAGAGACCCAGTACTTC. It is translated as CSASGGTLRETQYF.

J is TRBJ2-5 and V is TRBV19; D is possibly TRBD1 (5 bases). Trimming left V 3 bases short and J 5 bases short, with 13 bases between. From germline, CDR1 is LNHDA and CDR2 SQIVND (reference sequence). The CDR3 is 14 amino acids. The CDR3: CASSMGPSRETQYF. Written as DNA, the CDR3 is TGTGCCAGTAGTATGGGGCCCAGCAGGGAGACCCAGTACTTC.

The chain employs TRBV15 and TRBJ2-3; 7 bases map to TRBD2. After removal of 1 base from V and 4 bases from J, the junction contained 8 bases not matched to a gene. This CDR3 comprises 16 residues. Per the germline V gene, CDR1 is LNHNV and CDR2 is YYDKDF (reference sequence). CDR3 sequence reads: CATSRVGGSGADTQYF. The CDR3 bases are TGTGCCACCAGCAGAGTGGGCGGGAGCGGTGCAGATACGCAGTATTTT. Full variable domain (remainder filled in from reference TRBV15 and TRBJ2-3): DAMVIQNPRYQVTQFGKPVTLSCSQTLNHNVMYWYQQKSSQAPKLLFHYYDKDFNNEADTPDNFQSRRPNTSFCFLDIRSPGLGDTAMYLCATSRVGGSGADTQYFGPGTRLTVL.

The chain has TRBV4-1 and TRBJ1-6; possible D gene TRBD1, 5 bases. The V gene lost 0 bases and the J gene lost 6 bases, with 9 bases spanning the gap. Germline CDR1 MGHRA, CDR2 YSYEKL. The CDR3 sequence is 15 residues long. The CDR3 DNA is TGCGCCAGCAGCCAAGATGGGCAGGGTAATTCACCCCTCCACTTT. Residues: CASSQDGQGNSPLHF.

CDR3 bases: TGTGCCACAGCGGGAGAACGTGGGGAGACCCAGTACTTC. This codes for CATAGERGETQYF. The chain recombines TRBV10-3 with TRBJ2-5, with 8 bases lining up with TRBD2. The germline V gene has CDR1 ENHRY and CDR2 SYGVKD. With V trimmed by 10 bases and J by 5 bases, 9 bases remained unmatched. This CDR3 contains 13 residues.

This clonotype was counted between two and nine times. The J gene is TRBJ2-2, the V gene TRBV6-4, with D perhaps being TRBD1 or TRBD2 (5 bases each). The V gene's germline CDR1 is MRHNA and CDR2 SNTAGT. V was clipped by 8 bases and J by 3 bases, with 10 bases between them. This CDR3 spans 13 amino acids. The CDR3 DNA reads TGTGCCAGCCGGGACCCGTACACCGGGGAGCTGTTTTTT. Amino acids: CASRDPYTGELFF.

This clonotype has at least ten counts. The V and J genes are TRBV7-2 and TRBJ2-5; 7 nucleotides match TRBD1. Per germline, CDR1 SGHTA and CDR2 FQGNSA. Losses at the gene ends were 2 bases for V and 5 bases for J; bases not matched to a gene: 11. The length of the CDR3 is 16 residues. The CDR3 is CASSLRRQGRTETQYF. The CDR3 DNA follows: TGTGCCAGCAGCTTACGCAGACAGGGTCGTACGGAGACCCAGTACTTC.

In this sample, this clonotype turned up a few times. The chain recombines TRBV6-5 with TRBJ2-2; D is possibly TRBD1 or TRBD2 (5 bases each). Germline CDR1 MNHEY, CDR2 SVGAGI. The V end was cut by 1 base, the J end by 6 bases, with 15 bases between. This CDR3 comprises 16 residues. CDR3 nucleotides: TGTGCCAGCAGTTACTGGGGGATGGGGAGTCCCGGGGAGCTGTTTTTT. Translated: CASSYWGMGSPGELFF.

At least ten counts were recorded for this clonotype. CDR3 bases: TGTGCCAGCAGCTTAGGTACCAGGGTAAATCAGCCCCAGCATTTT. Amino acids: CASSLGTRVNQPQHF. V is TRBV11-2 and J is TRBJ1-5, with a possible D match to TRBD1 (5 bases). Germline values: CDR1 SGHAT, CDR2 FQNNGV. The CDR3 is 15 residues long. V was cut by 1 base and J by 4 bases, with 11 bases left in between.

There are a few counts of this clonotype. The chain employs TRBV25-1 and TRBJ2-5; D uncertain. CDR1 is MGHDK and CDR2 is SYGVNS in the germline V gene. This CDR3 region has 14 residues. Trimming took off 4 bases at V and 0 bases at J, with 9 bases between the two ends. This CDR3 is CASSGYNYQETQYF. CDR3 DNA: TGTGCCAGCAGTGGGTATAACTACCAAGAGACCCAGTACTTC. Together with reference TRBV25-1 and TRBJ2-5, the CDR3 gives the full variable domain: EADIYQTPRYLVIGTGKKITLECSQTMGHDKMYWYQQDPGMELHLIHYSYGVNSTEKGDLSSESTVSRIRTEHFPLTLESARPSHTSQYLCASSGYNYQETQYFGPGTRLLVL.

Concerning this clonotype itself: This may come from a read error, since a much larger clone is one base off. V usage is TRBV3-1 and J usage is TRBJ2-1; TRBD1 aligns across 8 bases. CDR3 length equals 16 residues. V lost 2 bases and J lost 9; bases outside the gene matches: 12. Germline CDR1 reads LGHDT; CDR2 reads YNNKEL (reference sequence). This chain's CDR3 is CASSQTPGQEDSEQFF. The CDR3, as DNA: TGTGCCAGCAGCCAAACGCCGGGACAGGAAGACAGTGAGCAGTTCTTC.

This clonotype was seen many times. The chain links TRBV2 to TRBJ1-2; D perhaps matches TRBD1 (6 bases). The CDR3 extends over 12 amino acids. V was pared by 6 bases and J by 4 bases, with 9 bases between. The germline V gene encodes CDR1 SNHLY and CDR2 FYNNEI. CDR3: CASRGDTYGYTF. In DNA form, the CDR3 reads TGTGCCAGCAGAGGGGACACCTATGGCTACACCTTC.

The rearrangement uses TRBV28 and TRBJ1-1; D gene uncertain. The V end was cut by 7 bases, the J end by 5 bases, with 11 bases between. The CDR3 sequence is 12 residues long. From germline, CDR1 is MDHEN and CDR2 SYDVKM. As DNA, the CDR3 is TGTGCCAGCAAAGGGAGGATAACTGAAGCTTTCTTT. This gives the protein CASKGRITEAFF.

This clonotype was observed once. This chain uses TRBV3-1 with TRBJ2-5; D gene uncertain. Germline CDR1 is LGHDT and CDR2 is YNNKEL (reference sequence). Trimming removed 4 bases from V and 1 base from J, with 10 bases in between. CDR3 length: 14 residues. The CDR3 DNA reads as TGTGCCAGCAGCCCGGGCTCCCCCCAAGAGACCCAGTACTTC. It encodes CASSPGSPQETQYF.

This clonotype was detected ten times or more. The chain employs TRBV7-8 and TRBJ1-1, with D perhaps TRBD1 (6 bases). Trimming pared 4 bases from V and 8 bases from J, leaving 11 bases between. Germline V gene data show CDR1 as SGHVS and CDR2 as FQNEAQ. The CDR3 length is 12 residues. The CDR3 sequence: CASSYRDMEAFF. DNA of the CDR3: TGTGCCAGCAGCTACCGGGACATGGAAGCTTTCTTT. Full variable domain (outside the CDR3, taken from reference TRBV7-8 and TRBJ1-1): GAGVSQSPRYKVAKRGQDVALRCDPISGHVSLFWYQQALGQGPEFLTYFQNEAQLDKSGLPSDRFFAERPEGSVSTLKIQRTQQEDSAVYLCASSYRDMEAFFGQGTRLTVV.

A few counts support this clonotype. The chain has TRBV27 and TRBJ1-5, with D hard to call. Germline V lookup: CDR1 MNHEY, CDR2 SMNVEV (reference sequence). CDR3 length equals 13 residues. Trimming removed 5 bases from V and 7 bases from J, with 12 bases in between. CDR3 region: CASSPRPRQPQHF. For the CDR3, the DNA is TGTGCCAGCAGTCCAAGGCCCCGACAGCCCCAGCATTTT.

A few counts support this clonotype. The CDR3 loop is CAISGNNGELFF. The CDR3 DNA reads TGTGCCATCAGTGGAAATAACGGGGAGCTGTTTTTT. The chain links TRBV10-3 to TRBJ2-2, with D uncertain. Trimming took 4 bases from V and 7 from J, leaving 7 bases between them. CDR1 is ENHRY and CDR2 is SYGVKD in the germline V gene. CDR3 length: 12 amino acids.

This clonotype has a count of ten or more. CDR3 sequence: CAWKDRSGQLVNSPLHF. The CDR3 region has the DNA TGTGCCTGGAAGGATAGATCCGGACAGCTTGTTAATTCACCCCTCCACTTT. The rearrangement joins TRBV30 to TRBJ1-6; a weak D match, TRBD1 (6 bases). From germline, CDR1 is GTSNPN and CDR2 SVGIG (reference sequence). V lost 4 bases and J lost 6, with 22 bases in between. CDR3 size: 17 residues.